This T cell receptor beta chain was captured by sequencing in a study of blood T cells in healthy people across ages. CDR3 length equals 18 residues. Germline V gene sequence: CDR1 SGDLS, CDR2 YYNGEE. Trimming left V 1 base short and J 0 bases short, with 14 bases between. A J-beta primer mix and a sample-barcoded 5' primer were used in a second PCR of roughly 6 to 12 cycles. TCRdb ran MiXCR on the 5' RACE reads and lists one entry per CDR3 protein. The sample carries over 1,200,000 distinct CDR3 sequences, roughly 60% recorded once. Sequenced material: blood. The sequence was collected from a man aged 18 to 30 in good health. V usage is TRBV9 and J usage is TRBJ2-6; D is ambiguous. CDR3 coding DNA: TGTGCCAGCAGCGTATCTCCAGTCGGGTCCTCTGGGGCCAACGTCCTGACTTTC. Translating it yields CASSVSPVGSSGANVLTF.